This T cell receptor beta chain comes out of a study of beta chain features in type 1 diabetes. Broader study findings: The study left unresolved whether HLA type influences TCRB rearrangement.

Since all of the isolated RNA was reverse transcribed, expressed TCRB transcripts were what got sequenced. Sequenced by immunoSEQ multiplex PCR; TCRdb stores in-frame clones only, minus some. The table lists approximately 160,000 clones, roughly 8.1% of them singletons. There are 14 residues in the CDR3. The V gene's germline CDR1 is LGHNA and CDR2 YNFKEQ. V was clipped by 0 bases and J by 4 bases, with 7 bases between them. With regard to this clone: Its antigen remains unidentified.

This sequence was found in a young man in good health. The chain recombines TRBV4-2 with TRBJ1-5, with no clear D. The sequencing sample was made of central memory CD4+ T cells from blood. Here the CDR3 DNA reads TGTGCCAGCAGCCAAGAGGCACTAAATCAGCCCCAGCATTTT. Translation: CASSQEALNQPQHF.